These T cell receptor beta chains were read from a single sample in a study of T-cell memory formation after mild COVID-19. TCRdb reanalysed the 5' RACE reads using MiXCR and keeps one entry per CDR3 protein. The sample lists 580,000 or so distinct CDR3 sequences; roughly a sixth were seen once. The specimen sequenced was PBMCs or a T cell subset sorted from them (not recorded which). The receptors stem from an adult woman who had mild COVID-19 (a few samples of this study predate the infection). Cell type and time point are not known. Both conserved end residues are part of each CDR3. A D gene is named only where the DNA matches it firmly. A row's size may be missing; if present it is once, few, many or a size class.

DNA	CDR3	J	D	V	size
TGCGCCAGTGGGACTAGCGGGAACACCGGGGAGCTGTTTTTT	CASGTSGNTGELFF	TRBJ2-2	TRBD2	TRBV5-1	-
TGTGCCAGCAGTGCCGACAGGGGGCTTAACTATGGCTACACCTTC	CASSADRGLNYGYTF	TRBJ1-2	TRBD1	TRBV28	few
TGTGCCAGCAGCTTAGAGGGCCCGAACACCGGGGAGCTGTTTTTT	CASSLEGPNTGELFF	TRBJ2-2	-	TRBV7-6	few
TGTGCCAGCAGTTTGGGGTCGGGGCCTCCTTACAATGAGCAGTTCTTC	CASSLGSGPPYNEQFF	TRBJ2-1	-	TRBV27	-
TGTGCCATCAGTGAGCCGGGACAGGGGTTCAATGAGCAGTTCTTC	CAISEPGQGFNEQFF	TRBJ2-1	TRBD1	TRBV10-3	-
TGCGCCAGCAGCCAAGATCCCCCAGGTCAGAACTATGGCTACACCTTC	CASSQDPPGQNYGYTF	TRBJ1-2	-	TRBV4-3	-
TGTGCCAGCAGTCCTTTCGACCAGGGTCAAAAACTGTTTTTT	CASSPFDQGQKLFF	TRBJ1-4	-	TRBV12-3/TRBV12-4	-
TGTGCCAGCAGCTCCCGACTAGCGGGAGGGCCCTATGAGCAGTTCTTC	CASSSRLAGGPYEQFF	TRBJ2-1	TRBD2	TRBV11-3	-
TGTGCCAGCAGCTGGATGGGTGGGACAGTCTCCTACGAGCAGTACTTC	CASSWMGGTVSYEQYF	TRBJ2-7	TRBD1	TRBV5-6	-
TGCAGTGCTCCCACTAGCGGGGGCCTTTACAATGAGCAGTTCTTC	CSAPTSGGLYNEQFF	TRBJ2-1	TRBD2	TRBV20-1	-
TGTGCCAGCAGCCCCCCGACGAATCCGTCGGATACGCAGTATTTT	CASSPPTNPSDTQYF	TRBJ2-3	-	TRBV7-8	many
TGCGCCAGCAGCTTAGAGGCTAACTATGGCTACACCTTC	CASSLEANYGYTF	TRBJ1-2	-	TRBV5-1	many
TGTGCCAGCAGCTTAGACGCACATAGCAATCAGCCCCAGCATTTT	CASSLDAHSNQPQHF	TRBJ1-5	-	TRBV7-2	few
TGTGCCAGCAGCCAAGAGGGGACAGGGGGCTTGTTATCACCCCTCCACTTT	CASSQEGTGGLLSPLHF	TRBJ1-6	TRBD1	TRBV4-2	few
TGCAGCGCACTTATGACCCTCTTGGCTACTGAAGCTTTCTTT	CSALMTLLATEAFF	TRBJ1-1	-	TRBV29-1	few
TGTGCCAGCAGGGCAGGGTGGGCGGATTCACCCCTCCACTTT	CASRAGWADSPLHF	TRBJ1-6	-	TRBV12-3/TRBV12-4	-
TGCAGTGCTAGGGGGACAGGCGAGCAAGAGACCCAGTACTTC	CSARGTGEQETQYF	TRBJ2-5	TRBD1	TRBV20-1	few
TGTGCCAGCAGCTTGGACAATCCGGGAGGGTTTATGGGCTTGAACACTGAAGCTTTCTTT	CASSLDNPGGFMGLNTEAFF	TRBJ1-1	-	TRBV7-8	few
TGTGCCAGCAGCTTAGATGAGGTCTCTGTGGGAAACACCATATATTTT	CASSLDEVSVGNTIYF	TRBJ1-3	-	TRBV7-2	-
TGTGCCAGCAGACCCTATCCTGGAAACACCATATATTTT	CASRPYPGNTIYF	TRBJ1-3	-	TRBV7-2	many
TGTGCCAGCAGCTCGTCAGCGGGAGTCCCGTACGAGCAGTACTTC	CASSSSAGVPYEQYF	TRBJ2-7	TRBD2	TRBV7-2	-
TGCGCCAGCAGCTTGGACAAGGACTATGGCTACACCTTC	CASSLDKDYGYTF	TRBJ1-2	-	TRBV5-1	-
TGTGCCAGCAGCCGGGGGACTAGCGGGAGAAATACGCAGTATTTT	CASSRGTSGRNTQYF	TRBJ2-3	TRBD2	TRBV7-3	few
TGTGCCAGCAGTCATATAGGGACTAGCGGGGAGGACGGGGAGCTGTTTTTT	CASSHIGTSGEDGELFF	TRBJ2-2	TRBD2	TRBV3-1	-
TGTGCCAGCAGTCGGCGGACAGGGTCTAATGAAAAACTGTTTTTT	CASSRRTGSNEKLFF	TRBJ1-4	TRBD1	TRBV6-5	few
TGTGCCAGCAGCAGAACAGGACGCGAGCAGTACTTC	CASSRTGREQYF	TRBJ2-7	-	TRBV21-1	few
TGTGCCACCTCCGGCGGGAGCACAGATACGCAGTATTTT	CATSGGSTDTQYF	TRBJ2-3	-	TRBV24-1	few
TGTGCCACCAGTGATGGGGACAGACACCGCGAGACCCAGTACTTC	CATSDGDRHRETQYF	TRBJ2-5	TRBD1	TRBV24-1	once
TGTGCCAGCACTCGGGTTCAGGGCAATGAGCAGTTCTTC	CASTRVQGNEQFF	TRBJ2-1	-	TRBV6-5	-
TGTGCCAGCAGCGCAACTAGGTACAATGAGCAGTTCTTC	CASSATRYNEQFF	TRBJ2-1	-	TRBV7-3	-
TGTGCCAGCAGCCTCAATAACCCGGGGTTTTGGTACTTC	CASSLNNPGFWYF	TRBJ2-7	-	TRBV7-2	few
TGTGCCTGGACTTCGAGGGGGTGGGTAAATTCACCCCTCCACTTT	CAWTSRGWVNSPLHF	TRBJ1-6	-	TRBV30	few
TGTGCCAGCAAGGTAGCGGGACTATATGAGCAGTTCTTC	CASKVAGLYEQFF	TRBJ2-1	TRBD2	TRBV12-3/TRBV12-4	few
TGTGCCAGCTTGGCGGTCCAAGAGACCCAGTACTTC	CASLAVQETQYF	TRBJ2-5	-	TRBV2	-
TGTGCCAGCAGCGCTCGACTAGCGTTCCACACCGGGGAGCTGTTTTTT	CASSARLAFHTGELFF	TRBJ2-2	TRBD2	TRBV7-6	few
TGTGCCAGCAGTTACTCCCGGGACTGGTCCTACGAGCAGTACTTC	CASSYSRDWSYEQYF	TRBJ2-7	-	TRBV6-2/TRBV6-3	-
TGTGCCAGCAGTCCCACAGGACTCGGCGAGCAGTACTTC	CASSPTGLGEQYF	TRBJ2-7	-	TRBV12-3/TRBV12-4	-
TGTGCCAGCAGCAAGGGACAGGTCTACGAGCAGTACTTC	CASSKGQVYEQYF	TRBJ2-7	TRBD1	TRBV12-3/TRBV12-4	few
TGCAGTGCTAGAGCTCGGCAGGGGGCGAACACCGGGGAGCTGTTTTTT	CSARARQGANTGELFF	TRBJ2-2	TRBD1	TRBV20-1	few
TGTGCCAGCAGTGAAGGTGGTCAGGGGTTGGCCAACGTCCTGACTTTC	CASSEGGQGLANVLTF	TRBJ2-6	-	TRBV6-1	-
TGTGCCAGCAGCCCACTAGCGGGTCCAACCGGGGAGCTGTTTTTT	CASSPLAGPTGELFF	TRBJ2-2	TRBD2	TRBV7-6	-
TGTGCCAGCAGAGTCCTGATCTGGGGACTAGCGGACAATGAGCAGTTCTTC	CASRVLIWGLADNEQFF	TRBJ2-1	TRBD2	TRBV12-3/TRBV12-4	few
TGTGCCAGCAGCTCACTCCTATCGCGGGTCTCCTACGAGCAGTACTTC	CASSSLLSRVSYEQYF	TRBJ2-7	-	TRBV6-6	few
TGTGCCAGCAGCTCCAGCGGCCAAAGCTCCTACGAGCAGTACTTC	CASSSSGQSSYEQYF	TRBJ2-7	-	TRBV7-9	few
TGCAGTGCTAGAGATGAGGCTAGCGGGAGGTTTTCAGATACGCAGTATTTT	CSARDEASGRFSDTQYF	TRBJ2-3	TRBD2	TRBV20-1	few
TGTGCCATTGTAAGGGACAGGGAGTCCGGGGAGCTGTTTTTT	CAIVRDRESGELFF	TRBJ2-2	TRBD1	TRBV7-9	-